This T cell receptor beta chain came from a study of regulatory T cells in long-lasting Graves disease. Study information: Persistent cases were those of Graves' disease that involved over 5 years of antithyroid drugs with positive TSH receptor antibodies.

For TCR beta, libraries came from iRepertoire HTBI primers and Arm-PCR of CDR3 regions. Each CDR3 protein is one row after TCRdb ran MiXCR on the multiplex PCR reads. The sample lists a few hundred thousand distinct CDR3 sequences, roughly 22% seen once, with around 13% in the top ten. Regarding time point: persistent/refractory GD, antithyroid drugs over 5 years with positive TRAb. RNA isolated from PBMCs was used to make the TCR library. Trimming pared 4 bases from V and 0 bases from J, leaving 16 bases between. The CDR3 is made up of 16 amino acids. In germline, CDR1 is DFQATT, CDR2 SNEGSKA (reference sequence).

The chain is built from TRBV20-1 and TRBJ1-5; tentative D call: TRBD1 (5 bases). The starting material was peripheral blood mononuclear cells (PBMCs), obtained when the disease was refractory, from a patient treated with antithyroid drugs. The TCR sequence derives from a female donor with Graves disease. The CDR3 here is CSATAGMGDSNQPQHF. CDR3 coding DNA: TGCAGTGCTACGGCAGGGATGGGGGATAGCAATCAGCCCCAGCATTTT.